The next 17 T cell receptor beta chains were all read from a single sample in a study of technical replicates of blood from a handful of donors. Here immunoSEQ multiplex PCR was the method, and the copy in TCRdb shows in-frame clones only, minus some. The sample has around 92,000 clones; around 95% are singletons. Source material: T cells isolated from PBMCs. The origin of the receptors is a human donor in good health.

The CDR3 DNA reads TGTGCCAGCGGGTCATATAGGGGGTCAGGAAACACCATATATTTT. Translated: CASGSYRGSGNTIYF. This chain joins TRBV21-1 and TRBJ1-3; the table names TRBD1, a call not compared with the DNA. TRBV21-1 is deemed a pseudogene. CDR3 length: 15 residues.

The chain joins TRBV10-1 to TRBJ1-1, with D tentatively TRBD1 (5 bases). V was cut by 1 base and J by 4 bases, with 10 bases left in between. Germline lookup yields CDR1 WNHNN and CDR2 SYGVQD (reference sequence). This CDR3 is built from 14 residues. CDR3 amino acids: CASSEWQGGTEAFF. The CDR3 DNA sequence: TGCGCCAGCAGTGAGTGGCAGGGAGGCACTGAAGCTTTCTTT.

The chain has TRBV9 and TRBJ2-1; 15 bases map to TRBD2. In germline, CDR1 is SGDLS, CDR2 YYNGEE. The CDR3 covers 17 residues. The junction had 8 bases not matched to a gene; V was cut back by 5 bases and J by 5 bases. The CDR3 nucleotides read TGTGCCAGCAGACAGGGACTAGCGGGAGGCCCCAACAATGAGCAGTTCTTC. Its translation is CASRQGLAGGPNNEQFF.

The V and J genes are TRBV27 and TRBJ2-5; D is possibly TRBD2 (5 bases). V was shortened by 10 bases and J by 5 bases, with 20 bases between the two germline ends. Germline V gene lookup returns CDR1 MNHEY and CDR2 SMNVEV (reference sequence). The CDR3 spans 14 residues. The CDR3 DNA sequence: TGTGCCACCAGCGTGAGGGCAGTTGGGGAGACCCAGTACTTC. As protein: CATSVRAVGETQYF.

This chain links TRBV5-4 with TRBJ1-3; the D is unclear. The CDR3 runs to 12 residues. V was clipped by 4 bases and J by 3 bases, with 5 bases between them. Germline CDR1 reads SGHNT; CDR2 reads YYREEE (reference sequence). DNA for the CDR3: TGTGCCAGCAGCGCGGATGGAAACACCATATATTTT. Encoded protein: CASSADGNTIYF. The variable domain in full, with the rest retrieved from reference TRBV5-4 and TRBJ1-3, is ETGVTQSPTHLIKTRGQQVTLRCSSQSGHNTVSWYQQALGQGPQFIFQYYREEENGRGNFPPRFSGLQFPNYSSELNVNALELDDSALYLCASSADGNTIYFGEGSWLTVV.

The V gene is TRBV5-1, the J gene TRBJ1-2; weak D call: TRBD1 (6 bases). In germline, CDR1 is SGHRS, CDR2 YFSETQ. The length of the CDR3 is 11 residues. Trimming stripped 2 bases from V and 13 bases from J, with 12 bases between. The CDR3 sequence: CASSFGQRFTF. In DNA form, the CDR3 reads TGCGCCAGCAGCTTCGGACAGCGCTTCACCTTC.

The chain carries TRBV28 and TRBJ2-5; 9 bases fit TRBD1. This CDR3 has 13 amino acids. J was trimmed by 4 bases and V by 6 bases; bases with no gene match: 3. The germline CDR1 and CDR2 sequences are MDHEN and SYDVKM. The CDR3 DNA is TGTGCCAGCAGACAGGGGGCTGTAGAGACCCAGTACTTC. It is translated as CASRQGAVETQYF.

The chain couples TRBV28 to TRBJ2-7; D possibly corresponds to TRBD2 (6 bases). There are 15 residues in the CDR3. Germline CDR1 and CDR2: MDHEN and SYDVKM. Between the trimmed V and J ends, which lost 2 bases and 0 bases, there was a span of 11 bases. The CDR3 is CASSLAGTGSYEQYF. CDR3 in DNA: TGTGCCAGCAGTTTAGCGGGGACGGGCTCCTACGAGCAGTACTTC.

The gene calls are TRBV7-9 and TRBJ2-7; 10 positions agree with TRBD1. The CDR3 totals 15 residues. V shed 7 bases, J shed 7 bases, and the junction held 13 bases outside the gene matches. Germline V lookup: CDR1 SEHNR, CDR2 FQNEAQ (reference sequence). The CDR3 loop reads CASNPVGQGVKEQYF. CDR3 coding DNA: TGTGCCAGCAACCCGGTAGGACAGGGGGTAAAGGAGCAGTACTTC.

This clone occurred once. The chain links TRBV18 to TRBJ1-1; D may be TRBD1 (5 bases). Germline CDR1 and CDR2: KGHSH and LQKENI. The CDR3 has 15 amino acids. The ends were cut back, 3 bases at V and 5 bases at J, with 16 bases in the middle. The DNA of the CDR3 is TGTGCCAGCTCACCGAAACCCAACCGGGGGACTGAAGCTTTCTTT. The encoded protein is CASSPKPNRGTEAFF.

The chain uses TRBV5-1 and TRBJ1-1; D might be TRBD1 (5 bases). Per germline, CDR1 SGHRS and CDR2 YFSETQ. The CDR3 loop spans 15 amino acids. V was cut by 1 base and J by 3 bases, with 13 bases left in between. CDR3 sequence (DNA): TGCGCCAGCAGCTTGATGGCCGCGGGGGACACTGAAGCTTTCTTT. It codes for CASSLMAAGDTEAFF.

The V call is TRBV18, the J call TRBJ1-1, with 10 bases matching TRBD1. V was pared by 3 bases and J by 5 bases, with 3 bases of the junction left unmatched. The CDR3 is made up of 14 amino acids. Looked up from germline, CDR1 is KGHSH and CDR2 is LQKENI. The CDR3 loop reads CASSPGQGRTEAFF. DNA of the CDR3: TGTGCCAGCTCACCGGGACAGGGGCGTACTGAAGCTTTCTTT.

This chain links TRBV5-5 with TRBJ1-1; D unresolved. The CDR3 contains 13 residues. V lost 1 base to trimming and J lost 3 bases, with 7 bases between them. Germline lookup yields CDR1 SGHKS and CDR2 YYEKEE (reference sequence). The CDR3 is CASSLYMYTEAFF. CDR3 DNA sequence: TGTGCCAGCAGCTTGTATATGTACACTGAAGCTTTCTTT.

The V and J genes are TRBV15 and TRBJ1-5; D is uncertain. Per the germline V gene, CDR1 is LNHNV and CDR2 is YYDKDF (reference sequence). Trimming removed 0 bases at V and 5 bases at J, with 5 bases between. CDR3 length: 13 amino acids. The DNA for the CDR3 is TGTGCCACCAGCAGAGATCGGGATCAGCCCCAGCATTTT. Translating it yields CATSRDRDQPQHF.

The genes are TRBV7-9 and TRBJ2-3, with D perhaps TRBD1 (7 bases). The germline V gene encodes CDR1 SEHNR and CDR2 FQNEAQ (reference sequence). The V gene lost 5 bases and the J gene lost 7 bases, with 19 bases spanning the gap. This CDR3 spans 15 amino acids. CDR3 nucleotides: TGTGCCAGCAGCCCCCAGGAGACAGGGAGGCATACGCAGTATTTT. Its protein product is CASSPQETGRHTQYF.

V and J are TRBV4-1 and TRBJ2-3, with D possibly TRBD2 on 5 matching bases. Germline CDR1 MGHRA, CDR2 YSYEKL. The CDR3 length is 15 residues. The V and J ends lost 1 base and 2 bases respectively, with 10 bases between them. The CDR3: CASSQVGRDTDTQYF. CDR3 in DNA: TGCGCCAGCAGCCAAGTGGGTCGGGACACAGATACGCAGTATTTT.

This clone has a single count. The chain combines TRBV5-5 with TRBJ1-1; D might be TRBD1 (6 bases). The CDR3 runs to 13 residues. Trimming pared 7 bases from V and 5 bases from J, leaving 15 bases between. CDR1 is SGHKS, CDR2 YYEKEE, per germline (reference sequence). For the CDR3, the DNA is TGTGCCAGCTCGGACAGCCTTTGGACTGAAGCTTTCTTT. Protein: CASSDSLWTEAFF.